This T cell receptor (beta chain) emerged from a study of molecular identifiers for immune sequencing clone quantification. As CD8+CD4-CCR7+CD45RA+ cells, naive CD8 T cells were sorted. The table lists this clonotype with many counts. The bulk TCR libraries were made with methods described before and with listed TCR primers. TCRdb itself ran the PCR reads through MiXCR, one entry per CDR3 protein. The data contain more than 450,000 distinct CDR3 sequences, roughly 23% of them seen just once; the ten biggest clones take up 0.84%. Sequencing was carried out using naive CD8+ T cells from blood, with Jurkat cell RNA spiked in. Subset described: FACS-sorted CD8+CD4-CCR7+CD45RA+ naive T cells. The clonotype originates from a human donor in good health. Some libraries in this study had Jurkat cell RNA spiked in.

This CDR3 reads CASSYSGQRNEQFF. CDR3 nucleotides: TGTGCCAGCAGTTACTCGGGACAGCGCAATGAGCAGTTCTTC. The genes are TRBV6-5 and TRBJ2-1; 7 positions agree with TRBD1. Germline values: CDR1 MNHEY, CDR2 SVGAGI. With V trimmed by 0 bases and J by 6 bases, 2 bases remained unmatched. The CDR3 contains 14 residues.